This TCR beta chain was observed in a study of T cell clonality in common variable immunodeficiency. Assay: immunoSEQ multiplex PCR; the TCRdb copy retains only in-frame clones and omits some. The sample contains about 35,000 clones, none of them singletons. Broader study findings: Repertoire-complication correlations in CVID were limited by patient heterogeneity.

The CDR3 loop spans 16 amino acids. V shed 5 bases, J shed 5 bases, and the junction held 10 bases outside the gene matches. Germline V gene lookup returns CDR1 SGHTA and CDR2 FQGTGA. This clone was observed many times. Its antigen is unidentified. Sequencing ends 3 residues short of the CDR3 end; the germline J gene provides the rest. Sequencing input: peripheral blood mononuclear cells. This sequence originates from a person aged 18-70 years in good health. The chain is built from TRBV7-3 and TRBJ2-1, with 9 bases lining up with TRBD2. The DNA read from the CDR3 is TGTGCCAGCAGCCCAATCCCGGGACTAGCCAACAATGAG. Its translation is CASSPIPGLANNE. From start to end, the CDR3 is CASSPIPGLANNEQFF.